This record concerns one TCR beta chain sequence. This entry comes from a study of blood T cell repertoires in COVID-19. In the study overall: The United States, Italy and Spain provided the acute and convalescent COVID-19 samples. The analysed material was cDNA or gDNA that came from T cells, B-cell-depleted T cells, or PBMCs.

Original data processing: How many nucleated cells were present was estimated from reference gene primer amplification. Method: immunoSEQ multiplex PCR; TCRdb's copy keeps in-frame clones and lacks some. D and trimming were read from the DNA, whereas the V and J calls and clone size are those reported in that table. Seen here are approximately 430,000 clones, more than 80% observed once, and the top ten hold over 1.1%. The CDR3 sequence is 13 residues long. V was trimmed by 0 bases and J by 3 bases, leaving 7 bases between them. CDR1 SGHRS and CDR2 YFSETQ come from the germline V gene. The sequence was obtained from a young woman with active or convalescent COVID-19. Sequences were obtained from peripheral blood. The chain couples TRBV5-1 to TRBJ2-7; the D is unclear. The CDR3 coding sequence is TGCGCCAGCAGCTTGGACGTGAGCTACGAGCAGTACTTC. Translation gives CASSLDVSYEQYF.